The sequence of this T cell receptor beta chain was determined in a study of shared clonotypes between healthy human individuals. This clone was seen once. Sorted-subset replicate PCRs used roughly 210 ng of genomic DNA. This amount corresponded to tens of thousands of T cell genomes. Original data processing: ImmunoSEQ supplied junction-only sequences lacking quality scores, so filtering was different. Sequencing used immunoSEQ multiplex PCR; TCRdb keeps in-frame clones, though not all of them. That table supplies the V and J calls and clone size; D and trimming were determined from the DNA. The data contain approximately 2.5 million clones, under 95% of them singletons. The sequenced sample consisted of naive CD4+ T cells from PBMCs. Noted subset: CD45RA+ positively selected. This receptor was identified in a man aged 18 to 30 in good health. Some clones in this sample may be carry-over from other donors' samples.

CDR3 nucleotides: TGCGCCAGCAGCTTGGATGGGGGGTTTTACACTGAAGCTTTCTTT. Its translation is CASSLDGGFYTEAFF. This chain links TRBV5-1 with TRBJ1-1, with D perhaps matching TRBD1 (5 bases). Germline CDR1 and CDR2: SGHRS and YFSETQ. This CDR3 is 15 amino acids long. The V end was cut by 0 bases, the J end by 3 bases, with 12 bases between.